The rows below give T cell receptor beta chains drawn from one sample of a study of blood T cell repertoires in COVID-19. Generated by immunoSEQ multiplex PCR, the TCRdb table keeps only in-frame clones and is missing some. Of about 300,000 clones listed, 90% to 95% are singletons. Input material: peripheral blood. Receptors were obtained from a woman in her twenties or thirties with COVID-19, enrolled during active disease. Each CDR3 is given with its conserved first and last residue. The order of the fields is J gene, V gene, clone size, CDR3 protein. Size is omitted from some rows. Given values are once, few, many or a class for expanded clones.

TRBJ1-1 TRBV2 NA CASSTNTEAFF
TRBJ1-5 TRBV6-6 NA CASCPGINQPQHF
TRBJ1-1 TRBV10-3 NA CAISESRVDTEAFF
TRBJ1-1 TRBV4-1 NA CASSQYLQGLGTEAFF
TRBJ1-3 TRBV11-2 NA CASSLSGVSGNTIYF
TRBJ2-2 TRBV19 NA CASSMGTLNTGELFF
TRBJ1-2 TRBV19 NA CASSSSGQDPYGYTF
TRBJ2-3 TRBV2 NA CASIPQGGADTQYF
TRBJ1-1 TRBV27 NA CASGHGGARGLNTEAFF
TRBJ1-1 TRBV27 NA CASSFGGGAPEAFF
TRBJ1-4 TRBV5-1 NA CASSWGTGVNEKLFF
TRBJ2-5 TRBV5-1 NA CASSRQETQYF
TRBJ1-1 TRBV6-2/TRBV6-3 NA CASSYSMGREKGTEAFF
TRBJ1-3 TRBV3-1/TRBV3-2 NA CASSPRSRNTIYF
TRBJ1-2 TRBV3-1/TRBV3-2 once CASSQDEGYFGYTF
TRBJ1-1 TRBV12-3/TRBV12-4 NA CASSLQGSTEAFF
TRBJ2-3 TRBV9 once CASSVDGLSTDTQYF
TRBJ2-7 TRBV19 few CASSTSRFYEQYF
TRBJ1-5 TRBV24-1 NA CAARPTGGKNQPQHF
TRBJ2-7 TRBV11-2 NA CASSPGLAAYRSYEQYF
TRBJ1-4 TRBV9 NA CASSEQGAPDNEKLFF
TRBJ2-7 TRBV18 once CASSPLQGMQYF
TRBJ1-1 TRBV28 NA CASSSGGNTEAFF
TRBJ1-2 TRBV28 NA CATGSLNGGYTF
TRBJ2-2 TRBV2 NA CASSETVNTGELFF
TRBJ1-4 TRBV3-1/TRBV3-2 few CASSQGATGGYEKLFF